Listed below are T cell receptor beta chains from one sample, sequenced in a study of blood T cell repertoires in COVID-19. Only in-frame clones appear in the TCRdb table, and some are missing; sequencing was by immunoSEQ multiplex PCR. The sample consists of more than 120,000 clones, roughly 89% of them appearing once. The material sequenced was peripheral blood. The receptors shown here come from a woman aged 50 to 65 with active or convalescent COVID-19. Each CDR3 is given with its conserved first and last residue. D genes are given only for firm matches. The size field is filled for only some rows; it gives once, few, many or a size class.

v_call: TRBV6-2/TRBV6-3; j_call: TRBJ1-5; d_call: .; clone_size: once; cdr3_aa: CASSYRTGGQPQHF; cdr3_nt: TGTGCCAGCAGTTATAGGACGGGGGGTCAGCCCCAGCATTTT
v_call: TRBV5-6; j_call: TRBJ1-5; d_call: .; clone_size: .; cdr3_aa: CASSFRSGGSGELPQHF; cdr3_nt: TGTGCCAGCAGCTTCCGTAGTGGCGGGTCGGGGGAGCTGCCCCAGCATTTT
v_call: TRBV19; j_call: TRBJ2-2; d_call: TRBD2; clone_size: .; cdr3_aa: CASTPGLDVTGELFF; cdr3_nt: TGTGCCAGTACACCCGGACTAGACGTAACCGGGGAGCTGTTTTTT
v_call: TRBV27; j_call: TRBJ2-2; d_call: TRBD1; clone_size: .; cdr3_aa: CASSDRGSPGELFF; cdr3_nt: TGTGCCAGCAGTGACAGGGGTTCCCCCGGGGAGCTGTTTTTT
v_call: TRBV4-3; j_call: TRBJ2-7; d_call: TRBD1; clone_size: .; cdr3_aa: CASSQKGGTGLFF; cdr3_nt: TGCGCCAGCAGCCAAAAAGGGGGGACAGGTCTTTTCTTC
v_call: TRBV4-1; j_call: TRBJ2-2; d_call: TRBD1; clone_size: .; cdr3_aa: CASSQVGTGRNTGELFF; cdr3_nt: TGCGCCAGCAGCCAAGTGGGGACAGGAAGGAACACCGGGGAGCTGTTTTTT
v_call: TRBV4-3; j_call: TRBJ2-7; d_call: TRBD2; clone_size: .; cdr3_aa: CASSQDVAGVYEQYF; cdr3_nt: TGCGCCAGCAGCCAAGATGTAGCGGGGGTCTACGAGCAGTACTTC
v_call: TRBV5-1; j_call: TRBJ2-7; d_call: TRBD2; clone_size: .; cdr3_aa: CASSLEIAGAYEQYF; cdr3_nt: TGCGCCAGCAGCTTGGAGATAGCGGGAGCCTACGAGCAGTACTTC
v_call: TRBV29-1; j_call: TRBJ2-7; d_call: .; clone_size: .; cdr3_aa: CSVGRGSYEQYF; cdr3_nt: TGCAGCGTTGGTAGGGGGTCCTACGAGCAGTACTTC
v_call: TRBV27; j_call: TRBJ1-2; d_call: TRBD1; clone_size: .; cdr3_aa: CASSSAGGDYGYTF; cdr3_nt: TGTGCCAGCAGTTCCGCAGGGGGCGACTATGGCTACACCTTC
v_call: TRBV19; j_call: TRBJ2-7; d_call: TRBD1; clone_size: .; cdr3_aa: CASSSLPGQGAYEQYF; cdr3_nt: TGTGCCAGTAGTTCTCTCCCGGGACAGGGGGCGTACGAGCAGTACTTC
v_call: TRBV30; j_call: TRBJ2-7; d_call: .; clone_size: once; cdr3_aa: CAWSVISVEKISSYEQYF; cdr3_nt: TGTGCCTGGAGTGTAATCTCGGTGGAGAAGATAAGCTCCTACGAGCAGTACTTC
v_call: TRBV19; j_call: TRBJ2-7; d_call: .; clone_size: once; cdr3_aa: CASSSPGKGEQYF; cdr3_nt: TGTGCCAGTAGTTCCCCAGGGAAGGGCGAGCAGTACTTC
v_call: TRBV30; j_call: TRBJ2-7; d_call: .; clone_size: .; cdr3_aa: CAWSRDRIGAQYF; cdr3_nt: TGTGCCTGGAGTCGTGACAGGATCGGTGCGCAGTACTTC
v_call: TRBV5-1; j_call: TRBJ2-6; d_call: TRBD1; clone_size: .; cdr3_aa: CASSKNRDSSGANVLTF; cdr3_nt: TGCGCCAGCAGCAAAAACCGGGACAGCTCTGGGGCCAACGTCCTGACTTTC
v_call: TRBV4-3; j_call: TRBJ2-7; d_call: .; clone_size: few; cdr3_aa: CASSPRGDYEQYF; cdr3_nt: TGCGCCAGCAGCCCCAGGGGGGACTACGAGCAGTACTTC
v_call: TRBV28; j_call: TRBJ1-2; d_call: TRBD1; clone_size: .; cdr3_aa: CASRRTGEGYGYTF; cdr3_nt: TGTGCCAGCAGGAGGACAGGGGAAGGCTATGGCTACACCTTC
v_call: TRBV6-5; j_call: TRBJ1-1; d_call: .; clone_size: .; cdr3_aa: CASSYSVGGTEAFF; cdr3_nt: TGTGCCAGCAGTTACTCGGTGGGGGGGACTGAAGCTTTCTTT
v_call: TRBV7-3; j_call: TRBJ2-2; d_call: .; clone_size: once; cdr3_aa: CASSSLEEGAGELFF; cdr3_nt: TGTGCCAGCAGCTCCCTAGAGGAGGGAGCCGGGGAGCTGTTTTTT
v_call: TRBV5-4; j_call: TRBJ2-1; d_call: TRBD2; clone_size: .; cdr3_aa: CASSLRLAGGDEQFF; cdr3_nt: TGTGCCAGCAGCCTACGACTAGCGGGGGGCGATGAGCAGTTCTTC
v_call: TRBV4-3; j_call: TRBJ1-6; d_call: .; clone_size: .; cdr3_aa: CASSQGTNYSPLHF; cdr3_nt: TGCGCCAGCAGCCAAGGGACTAATTATTCACCCCTCCACTTT
v_call: TRBV5-1; j_call: TRBJ1-4; d_call: .; clone_size: .; cdr3_aa: CASRERGLGEKLFF; cdr3_nt: TGCGCCAGCAGAGAACGGGGTCTCGGAGAAAAACTGTTTTTT
v_call: TRBV5-4; j_call: TRBJ2-1; d_call: .; clone_size: .; cdr3_aa: CASSITRGVFNEQFF; cdr3_nt: TGTGCCAGCAGCATCACCAGGGGAGTCTTCAATGAGCAGTTCTTC
v_call: TRBV4-1; j_call: TRBJ2-1; d_call: .; clone_size: once; cdr3_aa: CASSQDHGIYNEQFF; cdr3_nt: TGCGCCAGCAGCCAAGATCATGGCATCTACAATGAGCAGTTCTTC
v_call: TRBV7-2; j_call: TRBJ2-5; d_call: .; clone_size: .; cdr3_aa: CASSPDWSRKETQYF; cdr3_nt: TGTGCCAGCAGCCCGGACTGGAGCCGGAAAGAGACCCAGTACTTC
v_call: TRBV28; j_call: TRBJ2-1; d_call: .; clone_size: once; cdr3_aa: CASSLVVGHKKQFF; cdr3_nt: TGTGCCAGCAGTTTAGTGGTCGGACACAAGAAGCAGTTCTTC
v_call: TRBV10-3; j_call: TRBJ2-5; d_call: TRBD2; clone_size: .; cdr3_aa: CAISESKISGSEETQYF; cdr3_nt: TGTGCCATCAGTGAGTCGAAGATTAGCGGGAGTGAAGAGACCCAGTACTTC
v_call: TRBV6-2/TRBV6-3; j_call: TRBJ2-1; d_call: .; clone_size: .; cdr3_aa: CASSQTSEQFF; cdr3_nt: TGTGCCAGCAGTCAGACTTCTGAGCAGTTCTTC
v_call: TRBV7-2; j_call: TRBJ1-2; d_call: TRBD1; clone_size: once; cdr3_aa: CASTTGVRFGYTF; cdr3_nt: TGTGCCAGTACTACAGGGGTAAGATTCGGCTACACCTTC
v_call: TRBV4-2; j_call: TRBJ1-1; d_call: .; clone_size: .; cdr3_aa: CASSQEPLTGAFF; cdr3_nt: TGTGCCAGCAGCCAAGAACCTCTGACTGGGGCTTTCTTT
v_call: TRBV30; j_call: TRBJ1-3; d_call: .; clone_size: .; cdr3_aa: CAWSVVWGRGSGNTIYF; cdr3_nt: TGTGCCTGGAGTGTAGTATGGGGAAGGGGCTCTGGAAACACCATATATTTT
v_call: TRBV29-1; j_call: TRBJ2-7; d_call: TRBD2; clone_size: .; cdr3_aa: CSVALRTRSSYEQYF; cdr3_nt: TGCAGCGTCGCTTTGAGGACTAGAAGCTCCTACGAGCAGTACTTC
v_call: TRBV19; j_call: TRBJ1-1; d_call: .; clone_size: .; cdr3_aa: CASSPDRGLSTEAFF; cdr3_nt: TGTGCCAGTAGCCCGGACCGAGGACTGAGCACTGAAGCTTTCTTT
v_call: TRBV6-6; j_call: TRBJ1-2; d_call: .; clone_size: few; cdr3_aa: CASRPNRDGGYTF; cdr3_nt: TGTGCCAGCAGACCTAACAGGGATGGTGGCTACACCTTC
v_call: TRBV29-1; j_call: TRBJ2-7; d_call: .; clone_size: .; cdr3_aa: CSVEGGPYEQYF; cdr3_nt: TGCAGCGTTGAAGGCGGGCCCTACGAGCAGTACTTC
v_call: TRBV4-2; j_call: TRBJ2-3; d_call: TRBD2; clone_size: .; cdr3_aa: CASSQYTGGPEFQDTQYF; cdr3_nt: TGTGCCAGCAGCCAATATACGGGAGGGCCTGAGTTTCAAGATACGCAGTATTTT
v_call: TRBV18; j_call: TRBJ2-7; d_call: TRBD1; clone_size: .; cdr3_aa: CASSGQGVSEQYF; cdr3_nt: TGTGCCAGCTCAGGACAGGGAGTGAGTGAGCAGTACTTC
v_call: TRBV4-1; j_call: TRBJ1-1; d_call: TRBD1; clone_size: .; cdr3_aa: CASSLTGLNTEAFF; cdr3_nt: TGCGCCAGCAGTCTGACAGGGTTGAACACTGAAGCTTTCTTT
v_call: TRBV7-2; j_call: TRBJ2-7; d_call: TRBD1; clone_size: .; cdr3_aa: CASSPTGLYEQYF; cdr3_nt: TGTGCCAGCAGCCCGACAGGGCTTTACGAGCAGTACTTC